These T cell receptor beta chains were read from a single sample in a study of long-term antiretroviral therapy in people with HIV. The table came from immunoSEQ multiplex PCR; TCRdb's copy has only in-frame clones and leaves some out. The table includes roughly 34,000 clones, about 93% detected once. The sample in question was unsorted PBMCs, obtained more than 5 years after starting antiretroviral therapy. The receptors here all came from a woman in her 50s with HIV. CDR3s include the opening cysteine and the closing phenylalanine or tryptophan. A D gene is named only where the DNA matches it firmly. Only some rows state a clone size, as once, few, many or a class for expanded clones.

clone_size,j_call,v_call,d_call,cdr3_length,cdr3_aa,cdr3_nt
-,TRBJ2-3,TRBV5-6,-,15,CASSLGRVSLGTQYF,TGTGCCAGCAGCCTCGGGCGCGTTAGTCTCGGTACGCAGTATTTT
-,TRBJ1-1,TRBV9,TRBD1,13,CASSPDRDREAFF,TGTGCCAGCAGCCCGGACCGGGACAGGGAAGCTTTCTTT
-,TRBJ2-7,TRBV6-6,-,11,CASSETYEQYF,TGTGCCAGCAGTGAGACCTACGAGCAGTACTTC
-,TRBJ1-2,TRBV5-5,-,14,CASSLDSPIYGYTF,TGTGCCAGCAGCTTGGACAGTCCAATCTATGGCTACACCTTC
-,TRBJ2-5,TRBV5-1,-,12,CASSLGRETQYF,TGCGCCAGCAGCTTGGGAAGAGAGACCCAGTACTTC
-,TRBJ2-5,TRBV5-4,TRBD2,15,CASSAGTTNQETQYF,TGTGCCAGCAGCGCAGGGACTACAAATCAAGAGACCCAGTACTTC
-,TRBJ2-5,TRBV5-6,-,13,CASSLVGSETQYF,TGTGCCAGCAGCTTGGTCGGTTCTGAGACCCAGTACTTC
-,TRBJ1-2,TRBV7-3,TRBD1,14,CASSLERTGAGYTF,TGTGCCAGCAGCTTAGAGAGGACAGGGGCTGGCTACACCTTC
-,TRBJ1-2,TRBV7-9,TRBD1,17,CASSSLARASTGDGYTF,TGTGCCAGCAGCTCCTTAGCCAGGGCCTCGACAGGGGATGGCTACACCTTC
-,TRBJ1-4,TRBV30,-,14,CAWSRAATNEKLFF,TGTGCCTGGTCGAGGGCTGCAACTAATGAAAAACTGTTTTTT
once,TRBJ1-5,TRBV18,-,15,CASSPAGPGDQPQHF,TGTGCCAGCTCACCAGCCGGGCCCGGTGACCAGCCCCAGCATTTT
-,TRBJ1-2,TRBV7-9,-,14,CASSPPGSVRGYTF,TGTGCCAGCAGTCCTCCCGGGTCGGTGAGGGGCTACACCTTC
once,TRBJ2-7,TRBV30,-,12,CAWSATASEQYF,TGTGCCTGGAGTGCTACAGCTTCCGAGCAGTACTTC
-,TRBJ1-1,TRBV4-1,-,15,CASSLQDKGSTEAFF,TGCGCCAGCAGCTTACAGGACAAAGGTAGCACTGAAGCTTTCTTT
-,TRBJ2-1,TRBV7-6,-,18,CASSLAPPGVGVYNEQFF,TGTGCCAGCAGCTTAGCGCCGCCGGGGGTGGGGGTTTACAATGAGCAGTTCTTC
-,TRBJ2-5,TRBV10-2,TRBD2,13,CATGGGRKETQYF,TGCGCCACCGGGGGGGGGCGGAAAGAGACCCAGTACTTC
few,TRBJ2-1,TRBV9,TRBD2,16,CASSVDYGGAGNEQFF,TGTGCCAGCAGCGTAGATTACGGGGGGGCGGGCAATGAGCAGTTCTTC
-,TRBJ2-2,TRBV7-2,TRBD1,15,CASSPGQTNTGELFF,TGTGCCAGCAGCCCGGGACAGACAAACACCGGGGAGCTGTTTTTT
-,TRBJ1-2,TRBV6-1,TRBD1,16,CASSDPYGQGRYGYTF,TGTGCCAGCAGTGATCCCTACGGACAGGGACGCTATGGCTACACCTTC
-,TRBJ1-6,TRBV6-1,TRBD1,15,CASLFQGALNSPLHF,TGTGCCAGCCTATTCCAGGGGGCCCTTAATTCACCCCTCCACTTT
-,TRBJ2-3,TRBV5-4,-,13,CASSSPGRDTQYF,TGTGCCAGCAGCTCCCCCGGACGGGATACGCAGTATTTT
-,TRBJ1-4,TRBV6-5,-,15,CASTKRGTTNEKLFF,TGTGCCAGCACCAAGAGGGGTACAACTAATGAAAAACTGTTTTTT
-,TRBJ2-7,TRBV2,TRBD1,14,CASSEGRGTYEQYF,TGTGCCAGCAGTGAAGGCAGGGGGACCTACGAGCAGTACTTC
-,TRBJ1-1,TRBV5-8,-,15,CASSFDYGTNTEAFF,TGTGCCAGCAGCTTCGACTACGGGACGAACACTGAAGCTTTCTTT
once,TRBJ2-3,TRBV20-1,-,11,CSARDRGTQYF,TGCAGTGCTAGAGATCGGGGTACGCAGTATTTT
-,TRBJ1-2,TRBV10-2,TRBD1,14,CASSESGQYYGYTF,TGCGCCAGCAGTGAGTCGGGACAGTACTATGGCTACACCTTC
-,TRBJ2-5,TRBV5-1,-,13,CASSPRIRETQYF,TGCGCCAGCAGCCCGCGTATAAGGGAGACCCAGTACTTC
-,TRBJ1-1,TRBV5-4,-,11,CASSRDTEAFF,TGTGCCAGCAGCCGCGACACTGAAGCTTTCTTT
-,TRBJ2-1,TRBV10-2,TRBD1,15,CASSRTGTGGNEQFF,TGCGCCAGCAGCCGAACCGGGACAGGGGGCAATGAGCAGTTCTTC
-,TRBJ2-6,TRBV30,-,17,CAWSGQRVSSGANVLTF,TGTGCCTGGAGTGGGCAAAGGGTCTCCTCTGGGGCCAACGTCCTGACTTTC
-,TRBJ1-2,TRBV7-8,-,13,CASSLVPRYGYTF,TGTGCCAGCAGCTTAGTCCCCCGCTATGGCTACACCTTC
few,TRBJ2-1,TRBV4-3,-,15,CASSTSGGKYNEQFF,TGCGCCAGCAGTACGTCCGGGGGCAAATACAATGAGCAGTTCTTC
-,TRBJ2-5,TRBV5-5,-,14,CASSRGSVGETQYF,TGTGCCAGCAGCAGGGGCAGCGTCGGAGAGACCCAGTACTTC
-,TRBJ2-1,TRBV29-1,-,13,CSVGRTTVGEQFF,TGCAGCGTGGGACGGACCACGGTGGGTGAGCAGTTCTTC
-,TRBJ2-7,TRBV7-6,TRBD1,16,CASSLERQGAAYEQYF,TGTGCCAGCAGCTTAGAAAGACAGGGGGCCGCATACGAGCAGTACTTC
once,TRBJ2-7,TRBV19,TRBD1,14,CASSENRGWYEQYF,TGTGCCAGTAGCGAAAACAGGGGTTGGTACGAGCAGTACTTC
-,TRBJ1-2,TRBV5-1,-,13,CASREGEGYGYTF,TGCGCCAGCAGGGAGGGCGAGGGCTATGGCTACACCTTC